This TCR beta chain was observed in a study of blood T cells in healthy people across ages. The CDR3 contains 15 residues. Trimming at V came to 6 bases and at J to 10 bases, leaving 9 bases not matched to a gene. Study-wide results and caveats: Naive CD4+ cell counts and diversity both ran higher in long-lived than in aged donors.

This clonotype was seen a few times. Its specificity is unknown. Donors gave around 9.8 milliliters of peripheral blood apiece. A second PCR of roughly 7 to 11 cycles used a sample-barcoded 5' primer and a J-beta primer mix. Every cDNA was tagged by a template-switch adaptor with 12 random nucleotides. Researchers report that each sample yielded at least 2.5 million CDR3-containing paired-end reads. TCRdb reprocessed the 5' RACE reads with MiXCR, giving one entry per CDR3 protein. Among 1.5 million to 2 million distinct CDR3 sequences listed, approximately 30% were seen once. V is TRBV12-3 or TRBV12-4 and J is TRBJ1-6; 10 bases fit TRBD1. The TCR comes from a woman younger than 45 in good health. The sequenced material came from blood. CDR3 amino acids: CASSATGTGASPLHF. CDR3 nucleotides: TGTGCCAGCAGCGCAACCGGGACAGGGGCCTCACCCCTCCACTTT.